Sequencing of this T cell receptor (beta chain) was carried out in a study of graft-versus-host responses after intestinal transplantation. Study overall: The recipients all started with anti-thymocyte globulin induction and then took tacrolimus and steroids for 3 to 4 years.

CDR1 is SGHTA, CDR2 FQGNSA, per germline. Trimming shortened V by 0 bases and J by 1 base, and 6 bases separated the two germline ends. This CDR3 region has 15 residues. For this clone: Its antigen is as yet unknown.

Regarding the study as a whole: Early after transplant, HvG declines were associated with peak levels of circulating GvH clones.

Data came from immunoSEQ multiplex PCR; TCRdb stores just in-frame clones and leaves some out. Of tens of thousands of clones in the sample, 90% to 95% are singletons; the top ten hold roughly 2.6%. The starting material was PBMCs, obtained roughly 120 days after intestinal transplantation. This chain uses TRBV7-2 with TRBJ2-2; D ambiguous. The receptor was isolated from a human patient who received an intestinal transplant, so some T cells may come from the graft donor. CDR3 sequence reads: CASSLARENTGELFF. The CDR3 DNA sequence: TGTGCCAGCAGCTTAGCGCGTGAGAACACCGGGGAGCTGTTTTTT.